This T cell receptor beta chain was documented in a study of T cells in Graves' hyperthyroidism and ophthalmopathy. Using RNA transcripts as the source, TCR beta CDR3 regions were amplified. HTBI primers were employed in a first-round RT-PCR of the TCR CDR3. TCRdb processed the multiplex PCR reads anew with MiXCR; each CDR3 protein has one entry. This table has fewer than 450,000 distinct CDR3 sequences, roughly 13% appearing once. Ophthalmopathy patients all had a Clinical Activity Score of at least 3, a NOSPECS grade of at least 4 and disease under 3 months old. Thyroid ultrasound, orbital computed tomography, clinical symptoms, and serum thyroxine and TRAb underpinned diagnoses. Fresh peripheral blood, under 13 ml, yielded the PBMCs. Germline CDR1 reads MNHEY; CDR2 reads SMNVEV (reference sequence). The CDR3 consists of 15 residues. V was clipped by 6 bases and J by 4 bases; unmatched bases: 7. As regards this clonotype: Its antigen is still unknown.

Study-wide points: Model-based prediction identified ophthalmopathy a median about 6.8 months prior to its onset.

What was sequenced was blood. The chain joins TRBV27 to TRBJ2-1; TRBD2 matches 9 bases. The receptor comes from a man over 45 with Graves' ophthalmopathy. The CDR3 here is CASRPAGGQYNEQFF. The CDR3 DNA follows: TGTGCCAGCAGACCCGCGGGAGGGCAATACAATGAGCAGTTCTTC.